This passage covers 8 T cell receptor beta chains from one sample sequenced in a study of cytomegalovirus exposure and HLA in healthy donors. PCR primers comprised 60 Vbeta and 13 Jbeta primers. Generated by immunoSEQ multiplex PCR, the TCRdb table keeps only in-frame clones and is missing some. Among 100,000 to 150,000 clones, 77% were seen once, and the ten largest hold 4% to 5%. What was sequenced was PBMCs. Every receptor here comes from a male donor in good health and CMV-seropositive.

The chain carries TRBV27 and TRBJ2-7; possibly TRBD1 for D (5 bases). Trimming left V 5 bases short and J 0 bases short, with 11 bases between. The CDR3 is made up of 14 amino acids. The germline gives CDR1 MNHEY, CDR2 SMNVEV (reference sequence). The CDR3 here is CASSKGLSSYEQYF. The CDR3 bases are TGTGCCAGCAGTAAGGGGCTCAGCTCCTACGAGCAGTACTTC.

This CDR3 reads CASSRQIYQPQHF. CDR3 coding DNA: TGTGCCAGCAGCCGACAGATCTATCAGCCCCAGCATTTT. V and J are TRBV6-6 and TRBJ1-5, with a tentative D call TRBD1 (5 bases). Trimming removed 6 bases at V and 5 bases at J, with 11 bases between. The CDR3 is 13 residues long. Germline assignment: CDR1 MNHNY and CDR2 SVGAGI (reference sequence).

The rearrangement links TRBV5-1 to TRBJ2-5; 12 nucleotides match TRBD2. The CDR3 runs to 16 residues. The J segment lost 5 bases and the V segment lost 4 bases, leaving 9 bases of the junction unmatched. Germline CDR1 and CDR2: SGHRS and YFSETQ. CDR3 nucleotides: TGCGCCAGCAGCAAAACTAGCGGGGGGCAAGGGGAGACCCAGTACTTC. Translating gives CASSKTSGGQGETQYF.

This clone was counted only a few times. At one end, the junction sequence differs from germline, possibly due to a read error. This rearrangement joins TRBV7-9 to TRBJ1-1; D perhaps matches TRBD1 (6 bases). The CDR3 covers 16 residues. The germline CDR1 and CDR2 sequences are SEHNR and FQNEAQ (reference sequence). The CDR3 coding sequence is TGTTCCAGCAGCCACCTGGGAAGGGACATGAACACTGAAGCTTTCTTT. It is translated as CSSSHLGRDMNTEAFF.

Comments on this clone: Compared with germline, one end of the junction differs, possibly owing to a read error. The chain links TRBV25-1 to TRBJ1-5; 7 bases map to TRBD1. The CDR3 sequence is 16 residues long. Germline values: CDR1 MGHDK, CDR2 SYGVNS. The CDR3 region has the DNA TGTGCCGGCAGTGACCCCACAGGGGATAGCAATCAGCCCCAGCATTTT. Residues: CAGSDPTGDSNQPQHF. Drawing the rest from reference TRBV25-1 and TRBJ1-5, the complete variable domain is EADIYQTPRYLVIGTGKKITLECSQTMGHDKMYWYQQDPGMELHLIHYSYGVNSTEKGDLSSESTVSRIRTEHFPLTLESARPSHTSQYLCAGSDPTGDSNQPQHFGDGTRLSIL.

The chain is built from TRBV5-1 and TRBJ1-3, with 9 bases fitting TRBD1. The CDR3 runs to 18 residues. CDR1 is SGHRS, CDR2 YFSETQ, per germline. Trimming removed 4 bases from V and 4 bases from J; junction bases left unmatched: 15. CDR3 amino acids: CASSKGTGSQLTGNTIYF. CDR3 in DNA: TGCGCCAGCAGCAAAGGGACAGGGTCCCAGTTAACAGGAAACACCATATATTTT. Together with reference TRBV5-1 and TRBJ1-3, the CDR3 gives the full variable domain: KAGVTQTPRYLIKTRGQQVTLSCSPISGHRSVSWYQQTPGQGLQFLFEYFSETQRNKGNFPGRFSGRQFSNSRSEMNVSTLELGDSALYLCASSKGTGSQLTGNTIYFGEGSWLTVV.

The chain uses TRBV27 and TRBJ2-1; weak D call: TRBD2 (5 bases). Germline V CDR1 and CDR2: MNHEY, SMNVEV (reference sequence). The CDR3 totals 14 residues. Trimming removed 4 bases at V and 2 bases at J, with 9 bases between. Written as DNA, the CDR3 is TGTGCCAGCAGTTCGGGGATTCCCTACAATGAGCAGTTCTTC. Translation: CASSSGIPYNEQFF.

Here the CDR3 DNA reads TGCGCCAGCAGCTTGGACAGGGGAGGTACTGAAGCTTTCTTT. Translation: CASSLDRGGTEAFF. This rearrangement joins TRBV5-1 to TRBJ1-1, with TRBD1 matching 7 bases. Germline V gene data show CDR1 as SGHRS and CDR2 as YFSETQ. J lost 5 bases, V lost 0 bases, and 4 bases had no gene match. The CDR3 is 14 residues long.